This TCR beta chain was retrieved from a study of blood T cell repertoires in COVID-19. This CDR3 comprises 15 residues. V lost 3 bases, J lost 0 bases, and 11 bases lay in between. CDR1 and CDR2 (germline): WSHSY, SAAADI. The assay was immunoSEQ multiplex PCR, and TCRdb's table has in-frame clones only and misses some. The sample yields around 100,000 clones, roughly four fifths seen once. The gene calls are TRBV10-2 and TRBJ1-1, with D tentatively TRBD1 (5 bases). This sequence originates from a man between 65 and 85 years old with acute or convalescent COVID-19. What was sequenced was peripheral blood. The CDR3 region is CASSDRQIMNTEAFF. DNA for the CDR3: TGCGCCAGCAGTGATAGACAGATAATGAACACTGAAGCTTTCTTT.